Below, 11 T cell receptor beta chains from the same sample are listed, as sequenced in a study of human T cells and chemical hapten exposure. This sample's time point: patch test 2, 6 weeks after DPC sensitization. Specified treatment: therapeutic diphenylcyclopropenone sensitization with weekly scalp DPC. From the RACE reads, TCRdb called clonotypes with MiXCR, one entry per CDR3 protein. The sample lists about 96,000 distinct CDR3 sequences; 7.5% to 10% were seen once. The material sequenced was whole blood, taken in connection with sensitization to the hapten diphenylcyclopropenone (DPC). These TCRs come from a woman between 40 and 55 years old with alopecia areata. Some clones in this sample may be carry-over from other donors' samples.

This clonotype has ten or more counts. The chain is built from TRBV28 and TRBJ2-1; TRBD1 agrees at 12 bases. The CDR3 runs 16 residues. J lost 7 bases, V lost 5 bases, and 9 bases had no gene match. Looked up from germline, CDR1 is MDHEN and CDR2 is SYDVKM. CDR3 nucleotides: TGTGCCAGCAGTCCTTCCGGGACAGGGGGCAGGAATGAGCAGTTCTTC. The encoded protein is CASSPSGTGGRNEQFF.

The J gene is TRBJ1-1, the V gene TRBV10-3; D possibly corresponds to TRBD1 (6 bases). Trimming shortened V by 6 bases and J by 2 bases, and 7 bases separated the two germline ends. Germline CDR1 reads ENHRY; CDR2 reads SYGVKD. The CDR3 has 12 amino acids. The CDR3 DNA is TGTGCCATCAGCAGGGGTAACACTGAAGCTTTCTTT. The encoded protein is CAISRGNTEAFF.

This clonotype was seen a few times. The V call is TRBV19, the J call TRBJ1-5; 7 nucleotides align to TRBD1. V shed 9 bases and J 0 bases; nucleotides not matched to a gene: 8. CDR1 and CDR2 (germline): LNHDA, SQIVND (reference sequence). There are 15 residues in the CDR3. CDR3 protein: CASVGQATSNQPQHF. The CDR3 nucleotides read TGTGCCAGCGTCGGACAGGCGACTAGCAATCAGCCCCAGCATTTT.

This clonotype was seen ten or more times. This chain links TRBV12-3 or TRBV12-4 with TRBJ1-4; possibly TRBD1 for D (6 bases). V lost 5 bases and J lost 5, with 21 bases in between. The CDR3 extends over 17 amino acids. As DNA, the CDR3 is TGTGCCAGCAGTCCACGGACAGACTTTTTTGGAAATGAAAAACTGTTTTTT. Its translation: CASSPRTDFFGNEKLFF.

The chain joins TRBV29-1 to TRBJ2-5, with unresolved D. The CDR3 length is 11 residues. Germline V gene sequence: CDR1 SQVTM, CDR2 ANQGSEA. V was cut by 5 bases and J by 4 bases, with 8 bases left in between. The chain's CDR3 is CSVRLGETQYF. CDR3 DNA: TGCAGCGTTAGGCTTGGAGAGACCCAGTACTTC.

The J gene is TRBJ1-2, the V gene TRBV20-1; D not resolved. The CDR3 is 13 residues long. CDR1 and CDR2 from the germline V gene are DFQATT and SNEGSKA (reference sequence). Trimming took off 0 bases at V and 7 bases at J, with 12 bases between the two ends. The CDR3 region has the DNA TGCAGTGCTAGAGATTATCGTATTAGTGGCTACACCTTC. Translation: CSARDYRISGYTF.

This clonotype was recorded a few times. V gene TRBV6-5 combines with J gene TRBJ2-7, with D possibly TRBD1 on 5 matching bases. Germline CDR1 is MNHEY and CDR2 is SVGAGI. Trimming cost V 0 bases and J 6 bases, with 12 bases left between them. The CDR3 spans 14 residues. In DNA, the CDR3 is TGTGCCAGCAGTTACTCGGACACCCCGTCCGAGCAGTACTTC. Encoded protein: CASSYSDTPSEQYF.

The J gene is TRBJ2-5, the V gene TRBV7-3; D ambiguous. The germline V gene has CDR1 SGHTA and CDR2 FQGTGA. V shed 7 bases and J shed 5 bases, with 5 bases lying between them. This CDR3 is built from 10 residues. The CDR3 region is CASNMETQYF. In DNA, the CDR3 is TGTGCCAGCAATATGGAGACCCAGTACTTC.

This clonotype was seen many times. The rearrangement joins TRBV28 to TRBJ1-2; D perhaps matches TRBD1 (5 bases). Germline CDR1 is MDHEN and CDR2 is SYDVKM. V lost 2 bases to trimming and J lost 2 bases, with 12 bases between them. The CDR3 is 15 residues long. CDR3 nucleotide sequence: TGTGCCAGCAGTTTAAGAACAGGATTCAACTATGGCTACACCTTC. Translation gives CASSLRTGFNYGYTF.

This clonotype was counted between two and nine times. The rearrangement uses TRBV3-1 and TRBJ2-4; D not resolved. The CDR3 covers 16 residues. Trimming stripped 0 bases from V and 8 bases from J, with 17 bases between. The germline CDR1 and CDR2 sequences are LGHDT and YNNKEL (reference sequence). This CDR3 is CASSQEGSILRDIQYF. The CDR3 nucleotides read TGTGCCAGCAGCCAAGAGGGCTCGATCTTAAGGGACATTCAGTACTTC.

This clonotype has at least ten counts. V is TRBV28 and J is TRBJ2-7; TRBD2 is a possible D gene (6 bases). Trimming took 6 bases from V and 9 from J, leaving 18 bases between them. CDR3 length: 13 residues. The germline gives CDR1 MDHEN, CDR2 SYDVKM. The CDR3 sequence: CASSENAKEGQYF. CDR3 sequence (DNA): TGTGCCAGCAGCGAAAACGCGAAGGAGGGGCAGTACTTC.